The 21 T cell receptor beta chains reported below all come from one sample, sequenced in a study of CD8 T cells in ankylosing spondylitis. Study conclusions and caveats: Seemingly distinctive of ankylosing spondylitis blood was a TCR beta motif formed by eight highly homologous variants.

For these receptors, no antigen is known. TCRdb used MiXCR to reprocess the 5' RACE reads, holding one entry per CDR3 protein. This sample has about 440,000 distinct CDR3 sequences, with 15% to 20% found just once. Sequenced: blood, either unsorted or a sorted T cell fraction (not recorded which). Every receptor here comes from a male donor with ankylosing spondylitis.

The chain has TRBV7-2 and TRBJ2-1, with D tentatively TRBD1 (5 bases). Trimming cost V 2 bases and J 8 bases, with 13 bases left between them. Germline V CDR1 and CDR2: SGHTA, FQGNSA. This CDR3 has 14 amino acids. DNA of the CDR3: TGTGCCAGCAGCTTAAAACCAGGGCCCCATGAGCAGTTCTTC. The encoded protein is CASSLKPGPHEQFF.

This chain joins TRBV11-2 and TRBJ2-5; unclear D gene. Trimming removed 3 bases from V and 4 bases from J, with 12 bases in between. The CDR3 is 14 residues long. CDR1 SGHAT and CDR2 FQNNGV come from the germline V gene. CDR3 protein: CASSFFAQAETQYF. The DNA of the CDR3 is TGTGCCAGCAGCTTCTTCGCGCAAGCAGAGACCCAGTACTTC.

The genes are TRBV18 and TRBJ2-7, with TRBD1 as a possible D gene (5 bases). Germline CDR1 KGHSH, CDR2 LQKENI. V was cut by 2 bases and J by 0 bases, with 11 bases left in between. The CDR3 runs to 15 residues. The CDR3 nucleotides are TGTGCCAGCTCACCATCAGGGCTAAGCTCCTACGAGCAGTACTTC. It specifies CASSPSGLSSYEQYF. The full variable domain, with the rest looked up from reference TRBV18 and TRBJ2-7, is NAGVMQNPRHLVRRRGQEARLRCSPMKGHSHVYWYRQLPEEGLKFMVYLQKENIIDESGMPKERFSAEFPKEGPSILRIQQVVRGDSAAYFCASSPSGLSSYEQYFGPGTRLTVT.

This clonotype has just a few counts. The V gene is TRBV11-2, the J gene TRBJ2-5; D might be TRBD2 (6 bases). The CDR3 is 13 residues long. Deletions cut 5 bases from V and 3 bases from J, with 10 bases between. Germline CDR1 reads SGHAT; CDR2 reads FQNNGV. The CDR3 DNA follows: TGTGCCAGCAGCCCAAGGACTAAAGAGACCCAGTACTTC. This gives the protein CASSPRTKETQYF.

The chain is built from TRBV7-3 and TRBJ2-1, with TRBD2 matching over 8 bases. V lost 2 bases to trimming and J lost 5 bases; unmatched junction nucleotides: 2. The V gene's germline CDR1 is SGHTA and CDR2 FQGTGA. CDR3 length: 14 residues. DNA for the CDR3: TGTGCCAGCAGCTTACTACTAGCGGACAATGAGCAGTTCTTC. Its translation: CASSLLLADNEQFF.

V usage is TRBV5-1 and J usage is TRBJ2-5; TRBD1 agrees at 10 bases. J was trimmed by 5 bases and V by 5 bases; bases with no gene match: 12. The CDR3 is 16 amino acids. Germline values: CDR1 SGHRS, CDR2 YFSETQ. The CDR3 protein is CASRPGSTGGVETQYF. The CDR3 region has the DNA TGCGCCAGCAGACCCGGTTCGACAGGGGGCGTGGAGACCCAGTACTTC.

In this sample, this clonotype turned up a few times. This chain uses TRBV5-1 with TRBJ2-2, with D maybe TRBD1 (7 bases). V lost 4 bases and J 6 bases, leaving 13 bases between the germline ends. The germline CDR1 and CDR2 sequences are SGHRS and YFSETQ. The CDR3 runs to 14 residues. CDR3 nucleotides: TGCGCCAGCAGCGCGGGACAGAAGGCCGGGGAGCTGTTTTTT. It specifies CASSAGQKAGELFF.

CDR3 residues: CASSYWLAGGDEQFF. The CDR3 DNA reads TGTGCCAGCAGTTACTGGTTAGCGGGAGGGGATGAGCAGTTCTTC. J is TRBJ2-1 and V is TRBV6-5; 11 positions match TRBD2. The germline CDR1 and CDR2 sequences are MNHEY and SVGAGI. This CDR3 spans 15 amino acids. V dropped 1 base and J dropped 8; count of bases not matched to a gene: 4.

This chain joins TRBV14 and TRBJ1-1; D is undetermined. The V gene's germline CDR1 is SGHDN and CDR2 FVKESK. This CDR3 has 15 amino acids. Trimming took 1 base from V and 8 from J, leaving 17 bases between them. The CDR3 region has the DNA TGTGCCAGCAGCCAAGTCGGCCGTCAGGTATTCGAAGCTTTCTTT. Amino acid sequence: CASSQVGRQVFEAFF.

The CDR3 DNA follows: TGCAGTGCTAGCCTCCAAGATACGCAGTATTTT. Its translation: CSASLQDTQYF. The genes are TRBV20-1 and TRBJ2-3; D is ambiguous. In germline, CDR1 is DFQATT, CDR2 SNEGSKA (reference sequence). The CDR3 is 11 residues long. The V end was cut by 3 bases, the J end by 5 bases, with 6 bases between.

This clonotype was seen a handful of times. V and J are TRBV20-1 and TRBJ2-1, with 8 bases fitting TRBD2. The germline V gene has CDR1 DFQATT and CDR2 SNEGSKA (reference sequence). CDR3 length: 14 amino acids. J lost 8 bases, V lost 4 bases, and 10 bases had no gene match. CDR3 region: CSAKKAGAWHEQFF. CDR3 sequence (DNA): TGCAGTGCTAAAAAAGCGGGAGCATGGCATGAGCAGTTCTTC.

The chain recombines TRBV7-3 with TRBJ2-7; a possible D gene is TRBD1 (6 bases). Trimming removed 3 bases from V and 1 base from J, with 10 bases in between. The length of the CDR3 is 14 residues. Germline CDR1 is SGHTA and CDR2 is FQGTGA. The CDR3 sequence is CASSLWDKSYEQYF. The DNA of the CDR3 is TGTGCCAGCAGCTTGTGGGACAAGTCCTACGAGCAGTACTTC.

V gene TRBV11-3 combines with J gene TRBJ1-1; D possibly corresponds to TRBD1 (5 bases). This CDR3 is built from 14 residues. Between the trimmed V and J ends, which lost 5 bases and 1 base, there was a span of 11 bases. Per the germline V gene, CDR1 is SGHNT and CDR2 is YENEEA. The CDR3 nucleotides read TGTGCCAGCAGCAAAGGGGAGACGAACACTGAAGCTTTCTTT. Translating gives CASSKGETNTEAFF.

This clonotype turned up a few times. The chain recombines TRBV24-1 with TRBJ1-2; a weak D match, TRBD1 (5 bases). Germline lookup yields CDR1 KGHDR and CDR2 SFDVKD. V lost 1 base and J 4 bases, leaving 15 bases between the germline ends. The CDR3 runs to 16 residues. CDR3 bases: TGTGCCACCAGTGATTTCGGGGGAAGGAGAGGCTATGGCTACACCTTC. This gives the protein CATSDFGGRRGYGYTF.

The CDR3 sequence: CASSEGQGNHEQYF. CDR3 in DNA: TGTGCCAGCTCAGAGGGACAGGGTAACCACGAGCAGTACTTC. The chain is built from TRBV18 and TRBJ2-7, with 9 bases aligning to TRBD1. This CDR3 is built from 14 residues. The trim removed 5 bases at V and 5 bases at J, leaving 7 bases unmatched. From germline, CDR1 is KGHSH and CDR2 LQKENI.

This clonotype was observed many times. The chain links TRBV20-1 to TRBJ2-1; 10 bases map to TRBD1. The trim removed 5 bases at V and 3 bases at J, leaving 4 bases unmatched. Germline values: CDR1 DFQATT, CDR2 SNEGSKA (reference sequence). The CDR3 covers 14 residues. CDR3 sequence (DNA): TGCAGTGCTCCGACAGGGGGCTTCTACAATGAGCAGTTCTTC. Translated, it gives CSAPTGGFYNEQFF.

This clonotype has a handful of counts. This chain connects TRBV7-9 to TRBJ1-1; D might be TRBD1 (6 bases). Germline V lookup: CDR1 SEHNR, CDR2 FQNEAQ (reference sequence). The ends were cut back, 5 bases at V and 4 bases at J, with 14 bases in the middle. This CDR3 spans 14 amino acids. The CDR3 DNA reads as TGTGCCAGCAGCGCAACAGGGTATGCCACTGAAGCTTTCTTT. Encoded protein: CASSATGYATEAFF.

This clonotype was counted at least ten times. The rearrangement joins TRBV24-1 to TRBJ2-5; tentative D call: TRBD1 (6 bases). The CDR3 length is 15 residues. Deletions cut 4 bases from V and 5 bases from J, with 16 bases between. Germline V gene lookup returns CDR1 KGHDR and CDR2 SFDVKD. The CDR3 spells CATSEFTRGRETQYF. The CDR3 region has the DNA TGTGCCACCAGTGAGTTCACCAGGGGAAGGGAGACCCAGTACTTC.

The chain uses TRBV20-1 and TRBJ1-2; D remains unclear. CDR1 is DFQATT and CDR2 is SNEGSKA in the germline V gene (reference sequence). CDR3 length: 11 amino acids. V lost 1 base and J lost 4, with 4 bases in between. CDR3 protein: CSARVGYGYTF. The CDR3 DNA follows: TGCAGTGCTAGAGTTGGCTATGGCTACACCTTC.

For this clonotype: A read error may account for a junction end that differs from germline. The V and J genes are TRBV3-1 and TRBJ1-5, with D hard to call. Germline V CDR1 and CDR2: LGHDT, YNNKEL (reference sequence). The CDR3 contains 16 residues. The CDR3 DNA reads TGTGCCAGCAACCAAACGAGCGGGCACAAAAGTCAGCCCCAGCATTTT. Amino acids: CASNQTSGHKSQPQHF.

The CDR3 DNA follows: TGCAGTGCTTGGGACGGAAACTATGGCTACACCTTC. Translated, it gives CSAWDGNYGYTF. The gene calls are TRBV20-1 and TRBJ1-2; possible D gene TRBD1, 5 bases. Trimming took off 5 bases at V and 2 bases at J, with 9 bases between the two ends. Germline V gene sequence: CDR1 DFQATT, CDR2 SNEGSKA (reference sequence). The CDR3 totals 12 residues.